This is a list of T cell receptor beta chains from one sample in a study of PD-L1 blockade in urothelial cancer. Sequencing used immunoSEQ multiplex PCR; TCRdb keeps in-frame clones, though not all of them. The data contain tens of thousands of clones, just over 35% of them singletons. This sample comprised tumor tissue, obtained before atezolizumab (anti-PD-L1) treatment. These TCRs come from a man aged 55 to 70 with urothelial cancer. The CDR3 runs from the conserved cysteine through the conserved F or W. D genes are given only for firm matches. For some rows the clone size is stated as once, few or many, or as a class when expanded; others skip it.

cdr3_aa | cdr3_nt | cdr3_length | j_call | d_call | v_call | clone_size
CASSSDGTTGIQYF | TGCGCCAGCAGCTCGGACGGGACTACAGGCATTCAGTACTTC | 14 | TRBJ2-4 | TRBD2 | TRBV5-1 | NA
CASSYRDRDHGYTF | TGTGCCAGCAGTTACCGGGACAGGGACCATGGCTACACCTTC | 14 | TRBJ1-2 | TRBD1 | TRBV6-4 | few
CASSLRQGSGELFF | TGTGCCAGCAGCCTAAGACAGGGTTCCGGGGAGCTGTTTTTT | 14 | TRBJ2-2 | TRBD1 | TRBV6-8 | NA
CSVRLTGLWSEAFF | TGCAGCGTTCGATTAACAGGGCTCTGGTCTGAAGCTTTCTTT | 14 | TRBJ1-1 | NA | TRBV29-1 | NA
CASSYTSGGAGDTQYF | TGTGCCAGCAGTTACACTAGCGGGGGGGCCGGAGATACGCAGTATTTT | 16 | TRBJ2-3 | TRBD2 | TRBV6-8 | medium-sized
CAWKGSGAYNEQFF | TGTGCCTGGAAGGGTAGCGGGGCCTACAATGAGCAGTTCTTC | 14 | TRBJ2-1 | TRBD2 | TRBV30 | NA
CASSLREGARDTQYF | TGTGCCAGCAGCTTAAGGGAGGGGGCGCGGGATACGCAGTATTTT | 15 | TRBJ2-3 | NA | TRBV11-3 | many
CASNLSGGQGKQFF | TGTGCCAGCAACCTCTCGGGAGGGCAGGGGAAGCAGTTCTTC | 14 | TRBJ2-1 | TRBD2 | TRBV28 | NA
CASSIGSSGGNTQYF | TGTGCCAGTAGTATTGGATCTAGCGGGGGGAATACGCAGTATTTT | 15 | TRBJ2-3 | TRBD2 | TRBV19 | once
CASSGAQGESNEKLFF | TGTGCCAGTAGCGGGGCACAGGGGGAGTCTAATGAAAAACTGTTTTTT | 16 | TRBJ1-4 | TRBD1 | TRBV19 | many
CASASDGPRDTEAFF | TGTGCCAGTGCGTCGGACGGGCCCCGAGACACTGAAGCTTTCTTT | 15 | TRBJ1-1 | NA | TRBV19 | NA
CASSSMQGSGQYF | TGTGCCAGCAGTTCCATGCAGGGAAGCGGGCAGTACTTC | 13 | TRBJ2-7 | NA | TRBV28 | NA
CASSVGPQMNTEAFF | TGTGCCAGCAGCGTAGGTCCTCAGATGAACACTGAAGCTTTCTTT | 15 | TRBJ1-1 | NA | TRBV9 | few
CAWSLQRGASNQPQHF | TGTGCCTGGAGCCTCCAGCGGGGCGCGAGCAATCAGCCCCAGCATTTT | 16 | TRBJ1-5 | NA | TRBV30 | once
CASSLVWTKHYEQYF | TGTGCCAGCAGTTTAGTGTGGACTAAACACTACGAGCAGTACTTC | 15 | TRBJ2-7 | NA | TRBV28 | once
CASSLEGLNYGYTF | TGCGCCAGCAGCCTGGAGGGACTTAACTATGGCTACACCTTC | 14 | TRBJ1-2 | NA | TRBV1 | NA
CASSLGGAGNTIYF | TGTGCCAGCAGCTTAGGGGGAGCAGGAAACACCATATATTTT | 14 | TRBJ1-3 | NA | TRBV11-3 | NA
CASGLITGTARYEQYF | TGTGCTAGTGGTTTGATCACCGGGACAGCACGATACGAGCAGTACTTC | 16 | TRBJ2-7 | TRBD1 | TRBV12-5 | NA
CASSQRALGEKLFF | TGCGCCAGCAGTCAAAGGGCACTGGGTGAAAAACTGTTTTTT | 14 | TRBJ1-4 | NA | TRBV23-1 | many
CASSLGTMNTEAFF | TGTGCCAGCAGTTTAGGGACTATGAACACTGAAGCTTTCTTT | 14 | TRBJ1-1 | NA | TRBV27 | NA
CASWDRAVATNEKLFF | TGCGCCAGCTGGGACAGGGCGGTCGCAACTAATGAAAAACTGTTTTTT | 16 | TRBJ1-4 | TRBD1 | TRBV10-2 | few
CASSQPVTGGSGANVLTF | TGTGCCAGCAGCCAACCCGTGACAGGGGGATCTGGGGCCAACGTCCTGACTTTC | 18 | TRBJ2-6 | TRBD1 | TRBV7-7 | few
CASSQEGYYGYTF | TGTGCCAGCAGCCAAGAGGGATACTATGGCTACACCTTC | 13 | TRBJ1-2 | NA | TRBV16 | NA
CASSVAPGQGSPLHF | TGTGCCAGCAGCGTGGCACCGGGACAGGGTTCACCCCTCCACTTT | 15 | TRBJ1-6 | TRBD1 | TRBV9 | few
CASRPPRRGTQYF | TGTGCCAGCAGGCCCCCACGGCGGGGGACCCAGTACTTC | 13 | TRBJ2-5 | NA | TRBV6-8 | few
CASSPPKSGDDEQYF | TGTGCCAGCTCACCACCGAAATCGGGGGACGACGAGCAGTACTTC | 15 | TRBJ2-7 | NA | TRBV18 | NA
CARGMDDYEQYF | TGTGCCAGGGGGATGGACGACTACGAGCAGTACTTC | 12 | TRBJ2-7 | NA | TRBV19 | NA
CASSPDASSGNTGELFF | TGTGCCAGCAGCCCCGATGCTTCTAGCGGGAACACCGGGGAGCTGTTTTTT | 17 | TRBJ2-2 | TRBD2 | TRBV11-3 | many
CASSLEGQGDYGYTF | TGCGCCAGCAGCTTGGAAGGACAGGGGGACTATGGCTACACCTTC | 15 | TRBJ1-2 | TRBD1 | TRBV5-1 | once
CASSGLAVYNEQFF | TGTGCCAGCAGCGGACTAGCGGTCTATAATGAGCAGTTCTTC | 14 | TRBJ2-1 | TRBD2 | TRBV6-8 | few
CASSQRVQETQYF | TGCGCCAGCAGCCAACGAGTACAAGAGACCCAGTACTTC | 13 | TRBJ2-5 | NA | TRBV1 | few
CASSQVPGVGEKLFF | TGCGCCAGCAGCCAAGTTCCAGGGGTGGGGGAAAAACTGTTTTTT | 15 | TRBJ1-4 | NA | TRBV1 | few
CASTQGGSNTEAFF | TGCGCCAGCACCCAAGGAGGGTCGAACACTGAAGCTTTCTTT | 14 | TRBJ1-1 | NA | TRBV10-2 | NA
CASSDPGQGSYEQYF | TGCGCCAGCAGTGATCCGGGACAGGGTTCCTACGAGCAGTACTTC | 15 | TRBJ2-7 | TRBD1 | TRBV10-1 | few
CASGSPGGIYEQYF | TGTGCTAGTGGTTCCCCGGGGGGGATCTACGAGCAGTACTTC | 14 | TRBJ2-7 | TRBD2 | TRBV12-5 | NA
CASSGQGQPLGEAFF | TGTGCCAGCAGCGGACAGGGGCAGCCCTTAGGTGAAGCTTTCTTT | 15 | TRBJ1-1 | TRBD1 | TRBV6-8 | few
CATSRDPETVSGNTIYF | TGTGCCACCAGCAGAGACCCAGAGACAGTCTCTGGAAACACCATATATTTT | 17 | TRBJ1-3 | NA | TRBV15 | NA
CASSSQPGNYGYTF | TGCGCCAGCAGCAGCCAACCAGGGAACTATGGCTACACCTTC | 14 | TRBJ1-2 | NA | TRBV4-1 | NA
CASGLVTTVQYF | TGTGCTAGTGGTTTGGTAACGACCGTGCAGTACTTC | 12 | TRBJ2-7 | NA | TRBV12-5 | few
CASSLGTSGRPYEQYF | TGTGCCAGCAGTTTAGGGACTAGCGGGAGACCCTACGAGCAGTACTTC | 16 | TRBJ2-7 | TRBD2 | TRBV28 | NA
CASSLETGKDTEAFF | TGCGCCAGCAGCTTGGAGACAGGGAAGGACACTGAAGCTTTCTTT | 15 | TRBJ1-1 | TRBD1 | TRBV5-1 | NA
CASSPLRGAGDEQFF | TGTGCCAGTAGTCCATTACGGGGGGCTGGAGATGAGCAGTTCTTC | 15 | TRBJ2-1 | NA | TRBV19 | NA
CATSREVGHRSSGANVLTF | TGTGCCACCAGCAGAGAGGTGGGACACCGATCCTCTGGGGCCAACGTCCTGACTTTC | 19 | TRBJ2-6 | NA | TRBV15 | few
CASSAERGSTDTQYF | TGTGCCAGCAGTGCGGAGCGGGGGAGCACAGATACGCAGTATTTT | 15 | TRBJ2-3 | TRBD2 | TRBV9 | few
CASSSIVADITDTQYF | TGCGCCAGCAGCTCGATAGTAGCAGACATCACAGATACGCAGTATTTT | 16 | TRBJ2-3 | NA | TRBV5-1 | NA
CASSMSTGYGIGYTF | TGTGCCAGTAGTATGTCGACAGGTTACGGTATTGGCTACACCTTC | 15 | TRBJ1-2 | NA | TRBV19 | NA
CASSLPGTPSMNTEAFF | TGTGCCAGCAGTTTGCCCGGGACACCAAGCATGAACACTGAAGCTTTCTTT | 17 | TRBJ1-1 | NA | TRBV28 | NA
CASSLETASSYEQYF | TGTGCCAGCAGCTTGGAAACCGCCAGTAGCTACGAGCAGTACTTC | 15 | TRBJ2-7 | NA | TRBV7-5 | few
CASSNGQGAYNEQFF | TGTGCCAGCAGTAATGGACAGGGGGCTTACAATGAGCAGTTCTTC | 15 | TRBJ2-1 | TRBD1 | TRBV6-8 | NA
CASSLLTGANVLTF | TGTGCCAGCAGCTTATTAACTGGGGCCAACGTCCTGACTTTC | 14 | TRBJ2-6 | NA | TRBV11-3 | few
CASSVGLAGGRKETQYF | TGTGCCAGCAGCGTAGGTCTAGCGGGGGGTAGGAAAGAGACCCAGTACTTC | 17 | TRBJ2-5 | TRBD2 | TRBV9 | NA
CASITGKLGAEAFF | TGTGCCAGTATCACAGGGAAACTAGGGGCTGAAGCTTTCTTT | 14 | TRBJ1-1 | NA | TRBV19 | once
CASSLQSGGSTDTQYF | TGCGCCAGCAGCCTTCAGAGCGGGGGGAGCACAGATACGCAGTATTTT | 16 | TRBJ2-3 | TRBD2 | TRBV5-1 | NA
CATSRDKTSGRASGNEQFF | TGTGCCACCAGCAGAGACAAGACTAGCGGGAGGGCCTCTGGCAATGAGCAGTTCTTC | 19 | TRBJ2-1 | TRBD2 | TRBV15 | NA
CASEGGLNYGYTF | TGTGCTAGTGAGGGAGGTCTTAACTATGGCTACACCTTC | 13 | TRBJ1-2 | NA | TRBV12-5 | once